A single T cell receptor (beta chain) is shown here with its context. What it binds is unknown. Produced via immunoSEQ multiplex PCR; TCRdb's table is partial and in-frame only. In the table there are about 88,000 clones, around 72% of which are singletons. This sample is part of a study of radiotherapy plus CTLA-4 blockade in lung cancer. Chemo-refractory metastatic non-small-cell lung cancer patients underwent focal radiation alongside CTLA-4 blockade with ipilimumab. V dropped 0 bases and J dropped 0 bases, with 11 bases sitting between them. The CDR3 is made up of 16 amino acids. Germline CDR1 reads KGHSH; CDR2 reads LQKENI. Study findings and constraints: Response was reportedly best predicted by early blood T cell clone dynamics, with interferon-beta.

The V call is TRBV18, the J call TRBJ1-2, with a tentative D call TRBD1 (5 bases). The sequence came from a human donor with non-small cell lung cancer that progressed on radiotherapy plus ipilimumab. The sample consisted of peripheral blood, taken from a patient treated with radiotherapy plus ipilimumab. The chain's CDR3 is CASSPPAGTPNYGYTF. CDR3 bases: TGTGCCAGCTCACCACCGGCAGGGACCCCTAACTATGGCTACACCTTC.